One sample yielded the 22 T cell receptor beta chains listed below, sequenced in a study of control samples from healthy donors and cancer patients. The repertoire was sequenced with immunoSEQ multiplex PCR; TCRdb's copy has only in-frame clones and lacks some. The table includes some 120,000 clones, around nine tenths detected once. The sample taken for sequencing was blood. All receptors come from a man aged 40-49 years in good health.

The chain links TRBV7-2 to TRBJ2-7; D gene unclear. CDR1 SGHTA and CDR2 FQGNSA come from the germline V gene. Trimming took 5 bases from V and 3 from J, leaving 11 bases between them. This CDR3 comprises 13 residues. CDR3 DNA: TGTGCCAGCAGCCCCTTGGGCCTCTACGAGCAGTACTTC. Translating it yields CASSPLGLYEQYF. Looking up the rest from reference TRBV7-2 and TRBJ2-7 gives the full variable domain: GAGVSQSPSNKVTEKGKDVELRCDPISGHTALYWYRQSLGQGLEFLIYFQGNSAPDKSGLPSDRFSAERTGGSVSTLTIQRTQQEDSAVYLCASSPLGLYEQYFGPGTRLTVT.

V gene TRBV20-1 combines with J gene TRBJ1-1; D possibly corresponds to TRBD1 (5 bases). Germline CDR1 and CDR2: DFQATT and SNEGSKA (reference sequence). Deletions cut 4 bases from V and 10 bases from J, with 10 bases between. The CDR3 runs 10 residues. The CDR3 sequence: CSAIAGRAFF. Written as DNA, the CDR3 is TGCAGTGCTATTGCAGGGAGAGCTTTCTTT.

This clone was seen just once. The chain employs TRBV6-2 or TRBV6-3 and TRBJ1-5, with 9 bases that match TRBD1. V was clipped by 6 bases and J by 2 bases; unmatched bases: 8. Germline V gene data show CDR1 as MNHEY and CDR2 as SVGEGT. CDR3 length equals 16 residues. The CDR3 region has the DNA TGTGCCAGCAGCCCAGGGACAGGGTCGGGCAATCAGCCCCAGCATTTT. Translating it yields CASSPGTGSGNQPQHF.

The chain has TRBV18 and TRBJ1-1; no definite D call. From germline, CDR1 is KGHSH and CDR2 LQKENI. The CDR3 is made up of 14 amino acids. The V end lost 3 bases, the J end lost 3 bases, and 11 bases lay between the germline ends. The CDR3 DNA is TGTGCCAGCTCACCGGCTGGTGTTCACACTGAAGCTTTCTTT. It translates to CASSPAGVHTEAFF. The entire variable domain, with the rest obtained from reference TRBV18 and TRBJ1-1, is as follows: NAGVMQNPRHLVRRRGQEARLRCSPMKGHSHVYWYRQLPEEGLKFMVYLQKENIIDESGMPKERFSAEFPKEGPSILRIQQVVRGDSAAYFCASSPAGVHTEAFFGQGTRLTVV.

This clone was seen once. The J gene is TRBJ2-7, the V gene TRBV3-1 (or the pseudogene TRBV3-2), with D perhaps being TRBD1 or TRBD2 (5 bases each). Trimming took off 5 bases at V and 2 bases at J, with 19 bases between the two ends. The V gene's germline CDR1 is LGHDT and CDR2 YNNKEL (reference sequence). The CDR3 is 16 residues long. CDR3 DNA sequence: TGTGCCAGCAGCAGCCAGTACAGGACTCATGCCTACGAGCAGTACTTC. Its translation is CASSSQYRTHAYEQYF.

This chain uses TRBV11-3 with TRBJ2-5, with 11 bases aligning to TRBD2. Trimming took 4 bases from V and 2 from J; bases not matched to a gene: 6. This CDR3 is built from 16 residues. Germline V gene lookup returns CDR1 SGHNT and CDR2 YENEEA. CDR3 DNA: TGTGCCAGCAGCTCGATGCTAGCGGGGGGTCAAGAGACCCAGTACTTC. Protein sequence: CASSSMLAGGQETQYF.

This chain joins TRBV6-1 and TRBJ2-3; a possible D gene is TRBD1 (5 bases). Trimming took 0 bases from V and 0 from J, leaving 13 bases between them. There are 17 residues in the CDR3. Germline V gene lookup returns CDR1 MNHNS and CDR2 SASEGT. The CDR3, as DNA: TGTGCCAGCAGTGAAGCGTTTTTTGGACACAGCACAGATACGCAGTATTTT. It encodes CASSEAFFGHSTDTQYF.

J is TRBJ1-3 and V is TRBV7-9; 7 nucleotides align to TRBD1. Trimming took 2 bases from V and 0 from J; bases not matched to a gene: 4. CDR3 length: 16 amino acids. CDR1 SEHNR and CDR2 FQNEAQ come from the germline V gene (reference sequence). CDR3 bases: TGTGCCAGCAGCTTACTGGGACAGAGCTCTGGAAACACCATATATTTT. Its protein product is CASSLLGQSSGNTIYF. The full variable domain, its missing parts supplied by reference TRBV7-9 and TRBJ1-3, is DTGVSQNPRHKITKRGQNVTFRCDPISEHNRLYWYRQTLGQGPEFLTYFQNEAQLEKSRLLSDRFSAERPKGSFSTLEIQRTEQGDSAMYLCASSLLGQSSGNTIYFGEGSWLTVV.

J is TRBJ1-2 and V is TRBV6-2 or TRBV6-3; perhaps TRBD1 as D (5 bases). V lost 3 bases, J lost 2 bases, and 7 bases lay in between. This CDR3 region has 13 residues. Per the germline V gene, CDR1 is MNHEY and CDR2 is SVGEGT. The CDR3 is CASSYGDNYGYTF. The CDR3 region has the DNA TGTGCCAGCAGTTATGGGGACAACTATGGCTACACCTTC.

Here the CDR3 reads CSVGLAGEPGELFF. The CDR3 region has the DNA TGCAGCGTTGGGCTAGCGGGGGAACCCGGGGAGCTGTTTTTT. The chain links TRBV29-1 to TRBJ2-2, with 10 bases that match TRBD2. Germline V gene lookup returns CDR1 SQVTM and CDR2 ANQGSEA. The junction had 5 bases not matched to a gene; V was cut back by 4 bases and J by 6 bases. The CDR3 length is 14 residues.

The chain is built from TRBV4-3 and TRBJ1-2, with 7 bases lining up with TRBD1. CDR3 length: 15 amino acids. V trimming: 4 bases; J trimming: 6 bases; junction bases outside the gene matches: 11. Germline V lookup: CDR1 LGHNA, CDR2 YSLEER. DNA for the CDR3: TGCGCCAGCAGCCCTAATAAGGGAGGGGGCCATGGCTACACCTTC. Translating it yields CASSPNKGGGHGYTF.

The CDR3 loop is CASSVEGGRTEAFF. Written as DNA, the CDR3 is TGTGCCAGCAGCGTAGAGGGGGGGCGCACTGAAGCTTTCTTT. The chain employs TRBV9 and TRBJ1-1; maybe TRBD1 (6 bases). This CDR3 spans 14 amino acids. V lost 0 bases and J lost 4, with 10 bases in between. Looked up from germline, CDR1 is SGDLS and CDR2 is YYNGEE.

CDR3 protein: CASRLQWNTEAFF. As DNA, the CDR3 is TGTGCCAGCAGGCTACAGTGGAACACTGAAGCTTTCTTT. The chain couples TRBV7-2 to TRBJ1-1; no definite D call. From germline, CDR1 is SGHTA and CDR2 FQGNSA. V was cut by 6 bases and J by 1 base, with 9 bases left in between. CDR3 size: 13 residues. The entire variable domain, with the rest obtained from reference TRBV7-2 and TRBJ1-1, is as follows: GAGVSQSPSNKVTEKGKDVELRCDPISGHTALYWYRQSLGQGLEFLIYFQGNSAPDKSGLPSDRFSAERTGGSVSTLTIQRTQQEDSAVYLCASRLQWNTEAFFGQGTRLTVV.

This chain uses TRBV6-2 or TRBV6-3 with TRBJ2-5; the D is unclear. This CDR3 comprises 13 residues. V shed 4 bases and J shed 5 bases, with 11 bases lying between them. The V gene's germline CDR1 is MNHEY and CDR2 SVGEGT. CDR3 amino acids: CASSSVGFETQYF. The CDR3 nucleotides are TGTGCCAGCAGTTCCGTGGGATTTGAGACCCAGTACTTC.

This rearrangement joins TRBV27 to TRBJ1-1; D is undetermined. V gave up 1 base and J gave up 4 bases, with 7 bases separating them. The CDR3 covers 13 residues. Germline V gene lookup returns CDR1 MNHEY and CDR2 SMNVEV (reference sequence). The CDR3 DNA is TGTGCCAGCAGTTTATGGGTGGGCACTGAAGCTTTCTTT. The encoded protein is CASSLWVGTEAFF.

This rearrangement joins TRBV4-2 to TRBJ2-1, with 8 positions matching TRBD2. The CDR3 runs 17 residues. Germline lookup yields CDR1 LGHNA and CDR2 YNFKEQ. V dropped 3 bases and J dropped 6; count of bases not matched to a gene: 13. The CDR3 region is CASSQDPFRGGINEQFF. The DNA of the CDR3 is TGTGCCAGCAGCCAGGATCCGTTTCGCGGGGGGATCAATGAGCAGTTCTTC.

The chain links TRBV19 to TRBJ1-5; D not certain. Trimming took 3 bases from V and 0 from J, leaving 21 bases between them. The length of the CDR3 is 19 residues. CDR1 is LNHDA, CDR2 SQIVND, per germline (reference sequence). The CDR3 sequence: CASSIYAGSGLYSNQPQHF. The DNA for the CDR3 is TGTGCCAGTAGTATCTACGCCGGGTCGGGCCTTTATAGCAATCAGCCCCAGCATTTT.

The rearrangement joins TRBV18 to TRBJ1-2; D is unclear. Germline lookup yields CDR1 KGHSH and CDR2 LQKENI. The V end lost 3 bases, the J end lost 8 bases, and 16 bases lay between the germline ends. This CDR3 contains 14 residues. CDR3 bases: TGTGCCAGCTCACCCCAATACCAGGAAGGGGGCTACACCTTC. The encoded protein is CASSPQYQEGGYTF.

V gene TRBV21-1 combines with J gene TRBJ2-3; TRBD2 is the table's D call, not checked against the DNA. TRBV21-1 has pseudogene status. This CDR3 has 13 amino acids. The CDR3 DNA sequence: TGTGCCAGCAGTCCCTTTCGCACAGATACGCAGTATTTT. It yields the protein CASSPFRTDTQYF.

V is TRBV6-5 and J is TRBJ1-4; 8 bases match TRBD1. The CDR3 has 14 amino acids. J lost 3 bases, V lost 11 bases, and 8 bases had no gene match. Germline CDR1 is MNHEY and CDR2 is SVGAGI. The DNA of the CDR3 is TGTGCCGCGACAGGGGTGACTTCTAATGAAAAACTGTTTTTT. Translating it yields CAATGVTSNEKLFF.

This chain joins TRBV5-1 and TRBJ1-1; TRBD1 agrees at 7 bases. The V gene end was trimmed by 5 bases and the J gene end by 3 bases; junction bases not matched to a gene: 10. The germline V gene encodes CDR1 SGHRS and CDR2 YFSETQ. The CDR3 covers 15 residues. CDR3 sequence: CASRAGQVVDTEAFF. CDR3 sequence (DNA): TGCGCCAGCAGGGCCGGACAGGTTGTGGACACTGAAGCTTTCTTT.

This chain joins TRBV6-1 and TRBJ1-5; D unresolved. Trimming removed 1 base at V and 0 bases at J, with 7 bases between. Germline V gene lookup returns CDR1 MNHNS and CDR2 SASEGT. The CDR3 is 15 residues long. The CDR3 here is CASSEEGFSNQPQHF. The DNA of the CDR3 is TGTGCCAGCAGTGAAGAAGGATTTAGCAATCAGCCCCAGCATTTT.